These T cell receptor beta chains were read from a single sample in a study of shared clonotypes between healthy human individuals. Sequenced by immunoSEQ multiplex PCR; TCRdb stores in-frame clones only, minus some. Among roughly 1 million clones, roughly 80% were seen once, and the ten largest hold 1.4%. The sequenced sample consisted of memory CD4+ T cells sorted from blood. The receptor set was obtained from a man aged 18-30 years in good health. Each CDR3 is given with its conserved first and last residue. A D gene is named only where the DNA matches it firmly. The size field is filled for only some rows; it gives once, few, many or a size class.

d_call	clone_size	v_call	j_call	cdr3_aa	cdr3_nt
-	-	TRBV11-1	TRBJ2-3	CASSFSDRGGTQYF	TGTGCCAGCAGCTTCTCGGACAGAGGGGGTACGCAGTATTTT
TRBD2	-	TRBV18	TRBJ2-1	CASSPWEASGRHEQFF	TGTGCCAGCTCACCATGGGAGGCTAGCGGGAGGCATGAGCAGTTCTTC
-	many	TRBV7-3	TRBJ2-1	CASSLAGAFSNEQFF	TGTGCCAGCAGCTTAGCGGGGGCCTTTTCTAATGAGCAGTTCTTC
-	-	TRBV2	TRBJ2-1	CASSVSEQFF	TGTGCCAGCAGTGTGAGTGAGCAGTTCTTC
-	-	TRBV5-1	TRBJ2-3	CASSLVPDTQYF	TGCGCCAGCAGCTTGGTCCCAGATACGCAGTATTTT
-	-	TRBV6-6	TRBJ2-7	CASSYRDHEQYF	TGTGCCAGCAGTTACAGGGACCACGAGCAGTACTTC
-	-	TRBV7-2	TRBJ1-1	CASSLMGGTEAFF	TGTGCCAGCAGCTTAATGGGAGGGACTGAAGCTTTCTTT
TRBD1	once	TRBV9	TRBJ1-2	CASSVGPGGDYGYTF	TGTGCCAGCAGCGTAGGACCAGGGGGGGACTATGGCTACACCTTC
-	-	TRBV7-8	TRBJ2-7	CASSSIAALSYEQYF	TGTGCCAGCAGCTCGATAGCGGCCCTCTCCTACGAGCAGTACTTC
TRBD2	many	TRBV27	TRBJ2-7	CASSFYSGGAYEQYF	TGTGCCAGCAGTTTTTATAGCGGGGGGGCCTACGAGCAGTACTTC
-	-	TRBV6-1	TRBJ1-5	CASSESQATQPQHF	TGTGCCAGCAGTGAAAGCCAGGCGACTCAGCCCCAGCATTTT
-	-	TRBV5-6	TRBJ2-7	CASSRYGQFYEQYF	TGTGCCAGCAGCCGATACGGACAGTTCTACGAGCAGTACTTC
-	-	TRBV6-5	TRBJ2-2	CASSGTGELFF	TGTGCCAGTTCCGGGACCGGGGAGCTGTTTTTT
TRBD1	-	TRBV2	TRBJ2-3	CASRLTGVSIDTQYF	TGTGCCAGCAGACTGACAGGGGTTTCAATAGATACGCAGTATTTT
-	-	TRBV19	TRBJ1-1	CASSFGGTEAFF	TGTGCCAGTTCCTTTGGTGGCACTGAAGCTTTCTTT
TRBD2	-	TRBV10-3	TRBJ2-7	CAISESWTEREFYEQYF	TGTGCCATCAGTGAGTCCTGGACTGAGCGGGAGTTCTACGAGCAGTACTTC
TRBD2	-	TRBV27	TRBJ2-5	CASSPRLAGAPPQYF	TGTGCCAGCAGTCCCCGACTAGCGGGGGCCCCACCCCAGTACTTC
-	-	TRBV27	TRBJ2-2	CASSLRRTGELFF	TGTGCCAGCAGCCTTCGGAGAACCGGGGAGCTGTTTTTT
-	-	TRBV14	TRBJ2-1	CASSAEVNEQFF	TGTGCCAGCAGCGCTGAGGTCAATGAGCAGTTCTTC
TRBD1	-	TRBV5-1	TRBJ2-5	CASSQTGQLQETQYF	TGCGCCAGCAGCCAAACGGGACAGCTTCAAGAGACCCAGTACTTC
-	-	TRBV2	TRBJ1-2	CASSAQYKGYTF	TGTGCCAGCAGTGCCCAATATAAGGGCTACACCTTC
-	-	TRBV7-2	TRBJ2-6	CASSLVWAGANVLTF	TGTGCCAGCAGCTTGGTGTGGGCTGGGGCCAACGTCCTGACTTTC
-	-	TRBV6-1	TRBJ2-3	CASSDEVTDTQYF	TGTGCCAGCAGTGACGAAGTCACAGATACGCAGTATTTT
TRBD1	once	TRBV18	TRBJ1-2	CASSQGAGYGYTF	TGTGCCAGCTCACAGGGGGCGGGCTATGGCTACACCTTC
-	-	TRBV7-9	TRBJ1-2	CASSFSGVRYGYTF	TGTGCCAGCAGCTTTTCAGGGGTGCGGTATGGCTACACCTTC
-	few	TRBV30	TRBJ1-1	CAWSVVVGERPFF	TGTGCCTGGAGTGTAGTAGTAGGGGAAAGGCCTTTCTTT
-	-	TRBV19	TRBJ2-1	CASSIIVGTKFF	TGTGCCAGTAGTATCATAGTAGGGACAAAGTTCTTC
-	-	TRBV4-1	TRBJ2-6	CASRSQGTPYSSGANVLTF	TGCGCCAGCAGATCCCAGGGTACACCGTACAGCTCTGGGGCCAACGTCCTGACTTTC
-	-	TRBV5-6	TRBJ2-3	CASSLGQIYTDTQYF	TGTGCCAGCAGCTTGGGACAGATTTACACAGATACGCAGTATTTT
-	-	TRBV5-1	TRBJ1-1	CASSLAGTTGGTEAFF	TGCGCCAGCAGCTTGGCCGGGACAACTGGTGGCACTGAAGCTTTCTTT
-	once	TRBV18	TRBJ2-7	CASSPPGVYEQYF	TGTGCCAGCTCACCACCGGGAGTCTACGAGCAGTACTTC
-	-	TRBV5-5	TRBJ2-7	CASSLGGAKMQYF	TGTGCCAGCAGCTTGGGAGGGGCGAAGATGCAGTACTTC
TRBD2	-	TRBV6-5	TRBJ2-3	CASRPPSGSGDTQYF	TGTGCCAGCAGACCGCCCAGCGGGAGTGGTGATACGCAGTATTTT
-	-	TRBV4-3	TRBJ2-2	CASSQGLGASTGELFF	TGCGCCAGCAGCCAAGGTTTAGGCGCCAGCACCGGGGAGCTGTTTTTT
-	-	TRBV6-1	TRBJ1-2	CASSELALLLYGYTF	TGTGCCAGCAGTGAACTTGCCTTGCTGCTTTATGGCTACACCTTC
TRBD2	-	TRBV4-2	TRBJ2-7	CASSHSSGGRYEQYF	TGTGCCAGCAGCCATTCTAGCGGGGGGAGGTACGAGCAGTACTTC
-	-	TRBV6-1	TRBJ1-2	CASSERTYGYTF	TGTGCCAGCAGTGAGCGGACCTATGGCTACACCTTC
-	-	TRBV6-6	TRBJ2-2	CASSLGHLNTGELFF	TGTGCCAGCAGTTTAGGACACCTGAACACCGGGGAGCTGTTTTTT
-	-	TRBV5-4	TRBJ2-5	CASSPPGTLTREAQYF	TGTGCCAGCAGCCCCCCCGGGACCCTTACAAGAGAGGCCCAGTACTTC
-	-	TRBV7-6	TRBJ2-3	CASGAGSIDTQYF	TGTGCCAGCGGGGCAGGGTCGATAGATACGCAGTATTTT
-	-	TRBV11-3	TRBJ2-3	CASSSLRGDTQYF	TGTGCCAGCAGCTCCCTTAGGGGGGATACGCAGTATTTT
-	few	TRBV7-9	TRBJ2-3	CASSRQTGNTDTQYF	TGTGCCAGCAGCCGCCAGACAGGAAACACAGATACGCAGTATTTT
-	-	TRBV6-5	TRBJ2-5	CASSYFGGEETQYF	TGTGCCAGCAGTTACTTCGGGGGCGAGGAGACCCAGTACTTC
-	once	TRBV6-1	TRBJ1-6	CASSDPRGANSPLHF	TGTGCCAGCAGTGACCCCAGAGGGGCTAATTCACCCCTCCACTTT
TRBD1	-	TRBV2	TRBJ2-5	CASIEDRASGTQYF	TGTGCCAGCATAGAGGACAGGGCCTCGGGGACCCAGTACTTC
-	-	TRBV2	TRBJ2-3	CASSRAQLSTDTQYF	TGTGCCAGCAGTCGGGCCCAGCTCAGCACAGATACGCAGTATTTT
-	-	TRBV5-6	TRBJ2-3	CASSRGRNADTQYF	TGTGCCAGCAGTCGGGGGAGGAACGCAGATACGCAGTATTTT
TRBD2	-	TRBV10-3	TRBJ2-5	CAIRNGTSGRIETQYF	TGTGCCATCAGAAATGGGACTAGCGGGAGGATTGAGACCCAGTACTTC
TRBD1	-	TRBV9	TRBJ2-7	CASSARTGSSYEQYF	TGTGCCAGCAGCGCTCGGACAGGGAGCTCCTACGAGCAGTACTTC
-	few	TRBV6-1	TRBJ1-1	CASRNPTGTEAFF	TGTGCCAGCAGGAACCCCACTGGGACTGAAGCTTTCTTT
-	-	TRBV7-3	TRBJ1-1	CASSSNGGTEAFF	TGTGCCAGCAGCTCAAACGGGGGGACTGAAGCTTTCTTT
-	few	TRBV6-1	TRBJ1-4	CASSVIQGRNEKLFF	TGTGCCAGCAGTGTGATACAGGGAAGAAATGAAAAACTGTTTTTT
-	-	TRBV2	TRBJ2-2	CASSESGANTGELFF	TGTGCCAGCAGTGAATCAGGGGCCAACACCGGGGAGCTGTTTTTT
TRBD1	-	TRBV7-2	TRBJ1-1	CASSPSSGTGGENTEAFF	TGTGCCAGCAGCCCTAGCTCCGGGACAGGGGGCGAGAACACTGAAGCTTTCTTT
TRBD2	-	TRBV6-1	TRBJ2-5	CASSERRGVAETQYF	TGTGCCAGCAGTGAGCGGCGGGGGGTCGCGGAGACCCAGTACTTC
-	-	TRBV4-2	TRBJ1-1	CASSQGEKNTEAFF	TGTGCCAGCAGCCAGGGGGAGAAGAACACTGAAGCTTTCTTT
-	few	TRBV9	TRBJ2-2	CASSVDGPAGELFF	TGTGCCAGCAGCGTAGACGGGCCGGCCGGGGAGCTGTTTTTT